This TCR beta chain was retrieved from a study of blood T cell repertoires in COVID-19. Repertoires were generated with immunoSEQ multiplex PCR, while TCRdb's copy carries only in-frame clones and drops some. The sample consists of fewer than 250,000 clones, 84% of them appearing once. The CDR3 sequence is 15 residues long. V dropped 6 bases and J dropped 2; count of bases not matched to a gene: 9. CDR1 is MNHEY, CDR2 SVGAGI, per germline. This clonotype was obtained from a woman aged 70-85 years with active or convalescent COVID-19. The chain recombines TRBV6-5 with TRBJ2-5; TRBD2 agrees at 7 bases. Material for sequencing was peripheral blood. This chain's CDR3 is CASSPTGGGQETQYF. For the CDR3, the DNA is TGTGCCAGCAGCCCAACTGGGGGGGGGCAAGAGACCCAGTACTTC.